This T cell receptor (beta chain) appears in the sequencing data of a study of sequential checkpoint blockade in melanoma. The table came from immunoSEQ multiplex PCR; TCRdb's copy has only in-frame clones and leaves some out. The sample has about 38,000 clones; about 88% are singletons. Regarding treatment: randomized to nivolumab then ipilimumab (arm A) or the reverse (arm B). CDR3 length: 14 amino acids. V gave up 4 bases and J gave up 5 bases; unmatched junction bases: 4. Germline V gene sequence: CDR1 SGHAT, CDR2 FQNNGV. Material: CD8+ T cells sorted from blood (inferred from file names), obtained from a patient given nivolumab and ipilimumab in sequence. This chain joins TRBV11-2 and TRBJ1-5, with 8 bases identical to TRBD1. The receptor was isolated from a human donor with melanoma. CDR3 sequence (DNA): TGTGCCAGCAGCTCGGGACAGGTGGATCAGCCCCAGCATTTT. Protein: CASSSGQVDQPQHF.